One and the same sample provided the 8 T cell receptor beta chains below, sequenced in a study of blood T cell repertoires in COVID-19. The method was immunoSEQ multiplex PCR; TCRdb's version includes in-frame clones alone and lacks a portion of them. Seen here are about 250,000 clones, approximately 82% observed once, and the top ten hold just over 8.5%. The sequenced material came from peripheral blood. The receptors derive from a man aged 35 to 55 with active or convalescent COVID-19.

Written as DNA, the CDR3 is TGTGCCAGCAGCCAACCCGGGACTTACGATGAGCAGTTCTTC. Protein product: CASSQPGTYDEQFF. The chain couples TRBV3-1 (or the pseudogene TRBV3-2) to TRBJ2-1; weak D call: TRBD2 (6 bases). Trimming stripped 2 bases from V and 8 bases from J, with 13 bases between. This CDR3 comprises 14 residues. The germline gives CDR1 LGHDT, CDR2 YNNKEL (reference sequence).

The V gene is TRBV6-5, the J gene TRBJ1-4; the D gene is possibly TRBD1 (6 bases). V was pared by 4 bases and J by 8 bases, with 17 bases between. Germline V gene data show CDR1 as MNHEY and CDR2 as SVGAGI. CDR3 length: 15 residues. The CDR3 reads CASSSSGTSREKLFF. As DNA, the CDR3 is TGTGCCAGCAGTTCCTCCGGGACATCTCGAGAAAAACTGTTTTTT.

The chain is built from TRBV5-1 and TRBJ1-2; 10 positions match TRBD1. CDR3 length: 14 amino acids. The V gene end was trimmed by 4 bases and the J gene end by 4 bases; junction bases not matched to a gene: 4. Germline V gene sequence: CDR1 SGHRS, CDR2 YFSETQ. The CDR3 DNA reads as TGCGCCAGCAGCGAGGGACAGGGGTCCTATGGCTACACCTTC. Translation gives CASSEGQGSYGYTF.

This chain joins TRBV10-3 and TRBJ1-1, with 12 bases aligning to TRBD1. From germline, CDR1 is ENHRY and CDR2 SYGVKD. This CDR3 has 14 residues. The V segment lost 8 bases and the J segment 2 bases; nucleotides outside the gene matches: 3. CDR3 bases: TGTGCCATCTGGGACAGGGGGCAAAACACTGAAGCTTTCTTT. It is translated as CAIWDRGQNTEAFF.

This clone has more than one count but fewer than ten. The CDR3 loop is CASKSQGATEAFF. In DNA form, the CDR3 reads TGTGCCAGCAAGAGCCAGGGGGCAACTGAAGCTTTCTTT. The V and J genes are TRBV5-4 and TRBJ1-1, with 8 bases matching TRBD1. The J segment lost 5 bases and the V segment lost 6 bases, leaving 6 bases of the junction unmatched. This CDR3 has 13 residues. Germline V lookup: CDR1 SGHNT, CDR2 YYREEE (reference sequence).

The chain links TRBV21-1 to TRBJ2-1; the table's D gene call, TRBD2, was not cross checked with the DNA. TRBV21-1 is marked as a pseudogene. The CDR3 loop spans 16 amino acids. The CDR3 loop is CASSTLAGGPNNEQFF. The CDR3 coding sequence is TGTGCCAGCAGCACACTAGCGGGAGGGCCTAACAATGAGCAGTTCTTC.

This chain links TRBV3-1 (or the pseudogene TRBV3-2) with TRBJ1-5; 9 nucleotides agree with TRBD1. The CDR3 is 17 residues long. The V segment lost 0 bases and the J segment 4 bases; nucleotides outside the gene matches: 7. Germline CDR1 is LGHDT and CDR2 is YNNKEL (reference sequence). This CDR3 is CASSQDRGQGNNQPQHF. In DNA, the CDR3 is TGTGCCAGCAGCCAAGATCGCGGACAGGGGAATAATCAGCCCCAGCATTTT.

Concerning this clone: The sample has other DNA sequences that encode this CDR3 too. The CDR3 loop is CASSPTVNTEAFF. The CDR3 DNA is TGTGCCAGCTCACCAACGGTGAACACTGAAGCTTTCTTT. The chain carries TRBV18 and TRBJ1-1, with unresolved D. V lost 2 bases and J 0 bases, leaving 4 bases between the germline ends. The germline CDR1 and CDR2 sequences are KGHSH and LQKENI. This CDR3 has 13 residues.